Presented here are 25 T cell receptor beta chains from one specimen sequenced in a study of neoadjuvant anti-PD-1 for oral cavity cancer. Measured with immunoSEQ multiplex PCR; TCRdb has only the in-frame clones, and not every one. The sample lists about 23,000 clones, 25% to 30% occurring once. Indicated time point: after neoadjuvant nivolumab, at surgical resection. Sequenced material: tumor tissue, taken after nivolumab (anti-PD-1) treatment. The receptors stem from a person between 35 and 79 years old with oral cavity squamous cell carcinoma.

This clone has a handful of counts. J is TRBJ1-4 and V is TRBV30; 9 bases are shared with TRBD1. The J segment lost 7 bases and the V segment lost 6 bases, leaving 9 bases of the junction unmatched. Per the germline V gene, CDR1 is GTSNPN and CDR2 is SVGIG (reference sequence). CDR3 length: 14 amino acids. CDR3 coding DNA: TGTGCCTGCAGAGCAAGACAGGGGGGTGAAAAACTGTTTTTT. Translating gives CACRARQGGEKLFF.

The CDR3 DNA follows: TGTGCCAGTAGCGGCCCGGCCTTGGAGACCCAGTACTTC. It yields the protein CASSGPALETQYF. The chain combines TRBV28 with TRBJ2-5, with a tentative D call TRBD2 (6 bases). V gave up 9 bases and J gave up 5 bases, with 16 bases separating them. This CDR3 spans 13 amino acids. Germline V gene sequence: CDR1 MDHEN, CDR2 SYDVKM.

Only a few counts were recorded for this clone. The CDR3 loop is CAWSVVSGYTF. The CDR3, as DNA: TGTGCCTGGAGTGTAGTATCTGGCTACACCTTC. This chain uses TRBV30 with TRBJ1-2; D call uncertain. Trimming left V 0 bases short and J 7 bases short, with 6 bases between. CDR1 GTSNPN and CDR2 SVGIG come from the germline V gene (reference sequence). The CDR3 extends over 11 amino acids.

In its sample, this clone was seen once. V gene TRBV7-9 combines with J gene TRBJ1-3; D uncertain. This CDR3 is built from 13 residues. Germline V gene sequence: CDR1 SEHNR, CDR2 FQNEAQ (reference sequence). Between the trimmed V and J ends, which lost 2 bases and 5 bases, there was a span of 7 bases. The CDR3 is CASSLPLRNTIYF. The CDR3 DNA sequence: TGTGCCAGCAGCTTACCCCTCCGAAACACCATATATTTT.

In its sample, this clone was seen a few times. This chain links TRBV19 with TRBJ1-2; TRBD1 might be the D (5 bases). The CDR3 runs to 13 residues. Trimming removed 3 bases from V and 4 bases from J, with 9 bases in between. Germline CDR1 is LNHDA and CDR2 is SQIVND (reference sequence). CDR3 nucleotide sequence: TGTGCCAGTAGTATTTCGCAGGGCTATGGCTACACCTTC. Translating it yields CASSISQGYGYTF.

The chain uses TRBV15 and TRBJ1-5; a weak D match, TRBD1 (5 bases). The germline V and J ends were trimmed by 1 base and 4 bases, with 11 bases remaining between them. Per the germline V gene, CDR1 is LNHNV and CDR2 is YYDKDF (reference sequence). The CDR3 length is 15 residues. The CDR3 DNA is TGTGCCACCAGCAGAGGCCACAGGCTGAATCAGCCCCAGCATTTT. This sequence encodes CATSRGHRLNQPQHF.

The J gene is TRBJ2-1, the V gene TRBV5-1, with TRBD1 identical over 10 bases. Unmatched junction bases numbered 7, after V lost 4 bases and J lost 6 bases. The CDR3 has 15 amino acids. The germline gives CDR1 SGHRS, CDR2 YFSETQ. CDR3 nucleotides: TGCGCCAGCAGCCCCGGGACAGGGGATACCAATGAGCAGTTCTTC. Its translation: CASSPGTGDTNEQFF.

The chain joins TRBV5-1 to TRBJ2-1, with 9 bases lining up with TRBD1. The CDR3 is 14 residues long. CDR1 SGHRS and CDR2 YFSETQ come from the germline V gene. The junction had 2 bases not matched to a gene; V was cut back by 3 bases and J by 4 bases. CDR3 coding DNA: TGCGCCAGCAGCTCCGGGACAGGGTACAATGAGCAGTTCTTC. This gives the protein CASSSGTGYNEQFF.

The chain has TRBV19 and TRBJ1-2, with 7 bases aligning to TRBD1. J gave up 4 bases and V 7 bases, and 9 bases lay outside the gene matches. This CDR3 has 14 amino acids. Germline V gives CDR1 LNHDA, CDR2 SQIVND (reference sequence). The CDR3: CASTRTGGGYGYTF. CDR3 DNA: TGTGCCAGTACCAGGACAGGAGGGGGCTATGGCTACACCTTC.

This clone rates as medium-sized. An end of the junction does not agree with germline; a read error may underlie this. The V gene is TRBV7-7, the J gene TRBJ2-5, with a tentative D call TRBD1 (5 bases). Germline V gene data show CDR1 as SSHAT and CDR2 as FNYEAQ (reference sequence). The CDR3 has 13 amino acids. The CDR3 DNA reads as TGTGCTAGCAGCTTAGGGGTGGCGGAGACCCAGTACTTC. Translated: CASSLGVAETQYF.

This clone was detected only a few times. V and J are TRBV18 and TRBJ1-2; D is possibly TRBD1 (6 bases). Germline-derived CDR1 and CDR2 are KGHSH and LQKENI. The CDR3 length is 14 residues. Trimming cost V 3 bases and J 4 bases, with 12 bases left between them. The DNA for the CDR3 is TGTGCCAGCTCACCCGTCGGGGGGGCCTATGGCTACACCTTC. Amino acids: CASSPVGGAYGYTF.

This clone was counted only a few times. The chain carries TRBV7-8 and TRBJ1-1; D is possibly TRBD1 (5 bases). V lost 5 bases to trimming and J lost 3 bases, with 10 bases between them. Germline CDR1 SGHVS, CDR2 FQNEAQ. This CDR3 region has 13 residues. The CDR3: CASSLQGDTEAFF. The CDR3 DNA follows: TGTGCCAGCAGCCTGCAGGGAGACACTGAAGCTTTCTTT.

Only a few counts were recorded for this clone. The chain has TRBV4-1 and TRBJ1-5, with D unclear. This CDR3 region has 17 residues. Per germline, CDR1 MGHRA and CDR2 YSYEKL. V was pared by 0 bases and J by 5 bases, with 17 bases between. The CDR3 protein is CASSQEGAGRVDQPQHF. CDR3 in DNA: TGCGCCAGCAGCCAAGAGGGCGCGGGGAGGGTGGATCAGCCCCAGCATTTT.

This clone came up many times. This chain joins TRBV5-1 and TRBJ1-2; TRBD1 matches at 7 bases. Per the germline V gene, CDR1 is SGHRS and CDR2 is YFSETQ. Trimming cost V 3 bases and J 4 bases; bases outside gene matches: 3. The CDR3 sequence is 13 residues long. The CDR3 sequence is CASSYGTVYGYTF. CDR3 sequence (DNA): TGCGCCAGCAGCTACGGGACAGTCTATGGCTACACCTTC.

This chain connects TRBV29-1 to TRBJ1-1; D is unresolved. The germline V gene has CDR1 SQVTM and CDR2 ANQGSEA. The CDR3 has 10 amino acids. V was clipped by 4 bases and J by 3 bases, with 3 bases between them. The CDR3: CSVGHTEAFF. The CDR3 bases are TGCAGCGTTGGCCACACTGAAGCTTTCTTT.

This clone is labeled medium-sized. The chain joins TRBV5-1 to TRBJ1-2; tentatively, D is TRBD1 (5 bases). The CDR3 is made up of 15 amino acids. The V and J ends lost 4 bases and 6 bases respectively, with 19 bases between them. Germline V gene lookup returns CDR1 SGHRS and CDR2 YFSETQ. The chain's CDR3 is CASSPSDRDSHGYTF. CDR3 DNA: TGCGCCAGCAGCCCCTCGGACCGGGACTCCCATGGCTACACCTTC.

This rearrangement joins TRBV28 to TRBJ1-5, with 9 bases fitting TRBD1. Germline V gene lookup returns CDR1 MDHEN and CDR2 SYDVKM. The CDR3 runs to 16 residues. The V segment lost 3 bases and the J segment 0 bases; nucleotides outside the gene matches: 3. For the CDR3, the DNA is TGTGCCAGCAGTTTGGGGACAGGGAATAGCAATCAGCCCCAGCATTTT. The encoded protein is CASSLGTGNSNQPQHF.

This clone has more than one count but fewer than ten. CDR3 nucleotide sequence: TGTGCCAGTAGTACTACAGGGTCTAGCACAGATACGCAGTATTTT. It translates to CASSTTGSSTDTQYF. This rearrangement joins TRBV19 to TRBJ2-3; possible D gene TRBD1, 6 bases. From germline, CDR1 is LNHDA and CDR2 SQIVND (reference sequence). There are 15 residues in the CDR3. Trimming removed 4 bases from V and 0 bases from J, with 11 bases in between. The variable domain in full, completed from reference TRBV19 and TRBJ2-3, reads DGGITQSPKYLFRKEGQNVTLSCEQNLNHDAMYWYRQDPGQGLRLIYYSQIVNDFQKGDIAEGYSVSREKKESFPLTVTSAQKNPTAFYLCASSTTGSSTDTQYFGPGTRLTVL.

The chain is built from TRBV18 and TRBJ2-7; no clear D gene. Germline assignment: CDR1 KGHSH and CDR2 LQKENI. V was trimmed by 8 bases and J by 4 bases, leaving 9 bases between them. The CDR3 is made up of 11 amino acids. As DNA, the CDR3 is TGTGCCAGCGGGGTCCGATACGAGCAGTACTTC. Its protein is CASGVRYEQYF.

The J gene is TRBJ2-7, the V gene TRBV11-2; no clear D gene. Trimming took 0 bases from V and 3 from J, leaving 12 bases between them. The CDR3 spans 15 residues. The V gene's germline CDR1 is SGHAT and CDR2 FQNNGV. The DNA for the CDR3 is TGTGCCAGCAGCTTAGAATCCGGCCCCCACTACGAGCAGTACTTC. Its protein is CASSLESGPHYEQYF. The full variable domain, completed using reference TRBV11-2 and TRBJ2-7, is EAGVAQSPRYKIIEKRQSVAFWCNPISGHATLYWYQQILGQGPKLLIQFQNNGVVDDSQLPKDRFSAERLKGVDSTLKIQPAKLEDSAVYLCASSLESGPHYEQYFGPGTRLTVT.

The genes are TRBV4-1 and TRBJ2-1; the D gene is possibly TRBD2 (6 bases). The V gene lost 7 bases and the J gene lost 7 bases, with 11 bases spanning the gap. CDR1 is MGHRA, CDR2 YSYEKL, per germline. There are 12 residues in the CDR3. The CDR3 region is CASKGTGNEQFF. As DNA, the CDR3 is TGCGCCAGCAAAGGGACTGGGAATGAGCAGTTCTTC.

In its sample, this clone was seen many times. The J gene is TRBJ2-5, the V gene TRBV7-3; D might be TRBD2 (6 bases). From germline, CDR1 is SGHTA and CDR2 FQGTGA. The V gene lost 4 bases and the J gene lost 5 bases, with 17 bases spanning the gap. This CDR3 has 15 amino acids. CDR3 amino acids: CASSWRGGLGETQYF. The CDR3 DNA reads as TGTGCCAGCAGCTGGAGGGGTGGCCTAGGGGAGACCCAGTACTTC.

In its sample, this clone ranks as medium-sized (0.01 to 0.1%). This chain joins TRBV6-1 and TRBJ1-5; no reliable D call. Germline V gene sequence: CDR1 MNHNS, CDR2 SASEGT. V shed 4 bases and J shed 6 bases, with 10 bases lying between them. This CDR3 spans 13 amino acids. This CDR3 is CASSANIGQPQHF. As DNA, the CDR3 is TGTGCCAGCAGTGCTAACATAGGTCAGCCCCAGCATTTT.

V usage is TRBV5-6 and J usage is TRBJ2-7; 7 bases are a match to TRBD1. Germline CDR1 and CDR2: SGHDT and YYEEEE. The ends lost 3 bases at V and 1 base at J; junction bases unmatched: 4. The CDR3 runs to 14 residues. CDR3 protein: CASSSDRWSYEQYF. The CDR3, as DNA: TGTGCCAGCAGCTCGGACAGGTGGTCCTACGAGCAGTACTTC.

The chain links TRBV4-1 to TRBJ1-5, with no clear D. V was shortened by 2 bases and J by 2 bases, with 10 bases between the two germline ends. This CDR3 spans 15 amino acids. Per germline, CDR1 MGHRA and CDR2 YSYEKL. CDR3 residues: CASSQLAVGNQPQHF. The CDR3 DNA is TGCGCCAGCAGCCAACTGGCAGTTGGCAATCAGCCCCAGCATTTT.